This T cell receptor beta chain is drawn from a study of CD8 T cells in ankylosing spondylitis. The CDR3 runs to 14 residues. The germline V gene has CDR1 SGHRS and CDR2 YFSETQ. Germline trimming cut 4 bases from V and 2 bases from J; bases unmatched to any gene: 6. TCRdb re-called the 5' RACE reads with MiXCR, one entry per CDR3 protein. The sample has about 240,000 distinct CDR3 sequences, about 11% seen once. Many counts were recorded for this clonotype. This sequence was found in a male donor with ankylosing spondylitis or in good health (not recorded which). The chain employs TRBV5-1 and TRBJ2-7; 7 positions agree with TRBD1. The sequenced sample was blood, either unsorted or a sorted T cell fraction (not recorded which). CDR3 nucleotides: TGCGCCAGCAGCGCCGGGACAGAGACCTACGAGCAGTACTTC. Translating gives CASSAGTETYEQYF.